The clone carrying this T cell receptor (beta chain) was seen ten or more times. Germline V gives CDR1 SGHVS, CDR2 FQNEAQ. The V gene end was trimmed by 1 base and the J gene end by 6 bases; junction bases not matched to a gene: 5. The CDR3 totals 14 residues. The data stem from a study of T cell repertoires in cytomegalovirus infection. A single record per CDR3 protein comes from TCRdb applying MiXCR to the reads. Of about 400,000 distinct CDR3 sequences in the sample, around 18% were seen once. The receptor was isolated from a human donor in good health (CMV status not recorded). Some clones in this sample may be carry-over from other donors' samples. The rearrangement links TRBV7-8 to TRBJ1-2, with 7 bases aligning to TRBD1. Sequenced: PBMCs. CDR3 in amino acids: CASSLDRGKDGYTF. DNA for the CDR3: TGTGCCAGCAGCTTAGACAGGGGTAAAGATGGCTACACCTTC.